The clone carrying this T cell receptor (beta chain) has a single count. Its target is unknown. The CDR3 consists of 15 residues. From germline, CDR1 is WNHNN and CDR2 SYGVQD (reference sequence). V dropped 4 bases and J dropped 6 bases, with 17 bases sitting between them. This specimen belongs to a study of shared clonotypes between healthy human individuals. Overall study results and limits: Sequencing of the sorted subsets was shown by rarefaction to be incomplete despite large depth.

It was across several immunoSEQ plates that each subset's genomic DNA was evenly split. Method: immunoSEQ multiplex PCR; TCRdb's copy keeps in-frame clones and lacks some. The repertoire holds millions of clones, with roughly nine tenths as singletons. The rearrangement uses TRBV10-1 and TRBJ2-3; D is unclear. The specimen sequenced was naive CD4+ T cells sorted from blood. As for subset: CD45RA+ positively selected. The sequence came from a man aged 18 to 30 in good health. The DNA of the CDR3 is TGCGCCAGCAGTGTAGGAGACCCCGGCAGCGATACGCAGTATTTT. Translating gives CASSVGDPGSDTQYF.